Listed here is a single TCR beta chain. Its antigen is currently not known. No base quality information exists; no much larger clone differs at one position. At the DNA level, this CDR3 is encoded by other sequences in the same sample as well. This sample was taken from a study of shared clonotypes between healthy human individuals (dated by TCRdb to 2020 to 2022). General notes on the study: The cohort comprised a couple of women and a few men aged 18 to 49 years. For each donor, CD4 naive and CD4 memory were each run on three plates, CD8 naive on two plates, and CD8 memory on one plate. Blood TCR repertoires of about five healthy adults were deeply sequenced to estimate repertoire size and the extent of clonotype sharing between individuals. Different laboratories and diverse techniques were used to prepare libraries and sequence TCR repertoires, to increase sequencing depth and limit assay-specific biases. Between about 0.9 and 8.9 billion PBMCs per donor were obtained by leukapheresis.

Using the deep immunoSEQ assay, multiplex PCR amplified TCR CDR3 regions from genomic DNA. Extracted genomic DNA from each cell subset was spread evenly across all wells of several immunoSEQ 96-well plates, with each plate serving as a replicate. For sorted subsets, about 200 ng genomic DNA, equal to some 30,000 T cell genomes, was loaded into each replicate PCR. Purified libraries were quantified with a Qubit 3.0 fluorometer, sized on a Bioanalyzer 2100, and re-quantified with the KAPA Library Quantification kit. A separate single-read 150-cycle Illumina NextSeq 550 flow cell was used to sequence each immunoSEQ 96-well plate. Under the source paper's analysis protocol: Because the immunoSEQ output held only junctional sequences and lacked quality scores, the filtering could not match the filtering applied to full-length reads. Sequences were annotated with PyIR, a Python wrapper for IgBLAST v1.9, and V/J genes and CDR3 were assigned using IMGT germline references. Any read was removed if the V/J assignment was weak (E-value above 1e-6), the CDR3 was missing, or the read contained stop codons, out-of-frame junctions, or ambiguous translated residues. V3J clonotypes were defined as sequences sharing the same inferred V gene, J gene, and CDR3 amino acid sequence. The percentage overlap between two repertoires was calculated by dividing the number of shared unique clonotypes by the size of the smaller repertoire. RTK rarefaction, the Chao1 estimator, and Recon v2.1 estimates of unobserved clonotypes were used to assess repertoire richness. Generation probabilities for all TCRbeta clonotypes obtained by the gDNA method from a handful of donors were computed using OLGA. Here the immuneACCESS table is served through TCRdb, limited to in-frame sequences with V and J called. Missing clones are a known gap in these copies; in checked studies unresolved V genes cover under half, and the rest lacks a known reason. The V and J calls and clone size are taken from that table; D and trimming were inferred from the DNA. The sample table lists approximately 2,000,000 clones, 92% of them with a count of one. The ten biggest clones cover more than 0.35% of the sample.

The CDR3 runs 15 residues from the cysteine to the phenylalanine. Just CDR3 DNA is preserved here, 45 bases in frame from base 1. CDR1 and CDR2, looked up from the germline V gene, are SGHTA and FQGNSA. From V the trimming removes 1 base and from J it removes 6 bases, while the gene matches leave 3 bases of the junction unaccounted for. Here is what the overall study found, with its caveats: Larger estimated clonotype richness was generally found for naive subsets than for memory subsets. The small number of donors limited the genetic and exposure-history diversity represented. Compared with non-shared clonotypes, clonotypes shared by all four sorted-subset donors had higher generation probabilities. Only blood was sampled, and tissue TCR repertoires likely differ from those in blood. Pairwise subsampling led to the expectation that sequencing depth would affect the degree of clonotype sharing among donors. When a handful of donors were compared, the shared fraction of clonotypes was about 5.2% for naive CD4, more than 3% for naive CD8, about 2.4% for memory CD4, and 0.4% for memory CD8. Even with the large sequencing depth, rarefaction of the sorted-subset datasets indicated that sequencing was incomplete.

Healthy HIV-negative adults with no recently reported acute infections or vaccinations were included as donors. All donors were Caucasian adults living in Nashville, Tennessee, USA. CD4+ T cells were enriched by magnetic negative selection, after which naive cells were positively selected on CD45RA and the negative fraction was taken as the memory subset. Blood was collected by leukapheresis, and PBMCs were isolated by Ficoll-Histopaque density gradient centrifugation and then cryopreserved in liquid nitrogen vapor phase. Purity and quantity of every magnetically sorted T cell population were checked by analytical flow cytometry. From each sorted fraction, genomic DNA was isolated and quantified by UV absorbance on a Nanodrop 2000c.

The sample consisted of naive CD4+ T cells from PBMCs. The intended sense of this specimen's cell subset or site label: CD45RA+ positively selected. This clonotype originated in a man between 18 and 29 years old in good health. Some clones in this sample may be carry-over from other donors' samples. The chain is assembled from TRBV7-2 and TRBJ2-3; a stretch of 11 junction bases matches TRBD2. The CDR3 amino acid sequence is: CASSLELAGADTQYF. The DNA reads TGTGCCAGCAGCTTAGAACTAGCGGGAGCCGATACGCAGTATTTT.